These 21 T cell receptor beta chains share one sample of origin, sequenced in a study of cytomegalovirus exposure and HLA in healthy donors. Data came from immunoSEQ multiplex PCR; TCRdb stores just in-frame clones and leaves some out. The sample consists of over 110,000 clones, around nine tenths of them appearing once. Sequencing input: PBMCs. These receptors originate from a man between 18 and 29 years old in good health and CMV-seropositive.

V gene TRBV14 combines with J gene TRBJ2-7; D uncertain. CDR1 and CDR2 from the germline V gene are SGHDN and FVKESK. Trimming cost V 4 bases and J 2 bases, with 9 bases left between them. The CDR3 consists of 13 residues. CDR3 in DNA: TGTGCCAGCAGCCCTGTGGGCGCCTACGAGCAGTACTTC. This encodes CASSPVGAYEQYF.

This chain joins TRBV6-5 and TRBJ1-6; 7 bases are a match to TRBD1. CDR1 is MNHEY, CDR2 SVGAGI, per germline. CDR3 length: 14 amino acids. The junction had 6 bases not matched to a gene; V was cut back by 7 bases and J by 6 bases. The CDR3 is CASNPGQSNSPLHF. The CDR3 DNA sequence: TGTGCCAGCAACCCGGGACAGTCTAATTCACCCCTCCACTTT.

The genes are TRBV30 and TRBJ2-5; 8 nucleotides align to TRBD2. The germline gives CDR1 GTSNPN, CDR2 SVGIG (reference sequence). Trimming cost V 2 bases and J 2 bases; bases outside gene matches: 19. This CDR3 is built from 19 residues. The CDR3 is CAWSKPRAGVIRQQETQYF. The CDR3 bases are TGTGCCTGGAGTAAACCAAGAGCGGGAGTGATAAGGCAGCAAGAGACCCAGTACTTC.

This clone was picked up a small number of times. The rearrangement links TRBV5-1 to TRBJ2-7, with D perhaps matching TRBD2 (5 bases). The V end was cut by 0 bases, the J end by 0 bases, with 10 bases between. The CDR3 has 15 residues. In germline, CDR1 is SGHRS, CDR2 YFSETQ. The CDR3 region is CASSLGGSDSYEQYF. DNA for the CDR3: TGCGCCAGCAGCTTGGGTGGGAGCGACTCCTACGAGCAGTACTTC.

This chain connects TRBV10-3 to TRBJ2-6; 7 bases fit TRBD1. Losses at the gene ends were 6 bases for V and 0 bases for J; bases not matched to a gene: 11. The CDR3 loop spans 18 amino acids. Germline V lookup: CDR1 ENHRY, CDR2 SYGVKD. The CDR3 DNA reads TGTGCCATCAGCCGAACCGGGACAGCCTCCTCTGGGGCCAACGTCCTGACTTTC. Translating gives CAISRTGTASSGANVLTF.

The chain employs TRBV2 and TRBJ2-2; D is perhaps TRBD1 (6 bases). Trimming pared 7 bases from V and 3 bases from J, leaving 9 bases between. This CDR3 is 13 amino acids long. Per germline, CDR1 SNHLY and CDR2 FYNNEI. CDR3 in amino acids: CASKQGYTGELFF. The CDR3 DNA is TGTGCCAGCAAACAGGGTTACACCGGGGAGCTGTTTTTT.

The gene calls are TRBV2 and TRBJ1-2, with TRBD1 matching 8 bases. This CDR3 comprises 12 residues. The germline V gene has CDR1 SNHLY and CDR2 FYNNEI. J gave up 4 bases and V 10 bases, and 5 bases lay outside the gene matches. This CDR3 reads CANTGTGYGYTF. CDR3 in DNA: TGTGCCAACACCGGGACAGGCTATGGCTACACCTTC.

DNA of the CDR3: TGTGCCAGCAAATTGACAGGGAAGGGTCACTACGAGCAGTACTTC. It encodes CASKLTGKGHYEQYF. This chain joins TRBV6-1 and TRBJ2-7; 7 bases are shared with TRBD1. The CDR3 sequence is 15 residues long. Losses at the gene ends were 7 bases for V and 3 bases for J; bases not matched to a gene: 12. The germline gives CDR1 MNHNS, CDR2 SASEGT.

The chain uses TRBV2 and TRBJ2-7, with 14 bases matching TRBD2. The V and J ends lost 7 bases and 0 bases, in that order; junction bases with no gene match: 5. The V gene's germline CDR1 is SNHLY and CDR2 FYNNEI. CDR3 length: 16 amino acids. CDR3 in amino acids: CASKTSGRVLSYEQYF. CDR3 nucleotide sequence: TGTGCCAGCAAGACTAGCGGGAGGGTACTCTCCTACGAGCAGTACTTC.

The rearrangement uses TRBV7-6 and TRBJ2-3, with D maybe TRBD2 (5 bases). CDR3 length equals 14 residues. Deletions cut 4 bases from V and 9 bases from J, with 17 bases between. The germline V gene encodes CDR1 SGHVS and CDR2 FNYEAQ. The CDR3 DNA sequence: TGTGCCAGCAGCTCCGAAGGAGGCGTGCAAACGCAGTATTTT. Encoded protein: CASSSEGGVQTQYF.

The chain is built from TRBV19 and TRBJ1-3, with 7 bases matching TRBD1. The CDR3 totals 19 residues. The ends lost 0 bases at V and 0 bases at J; junction bases unmatched: 11. Germline values: CDR1 LNHDA, CDR2 SQIVND (reference sequence). The CDR3 nucleotides are TGTGCCAGTAGTATAGAAGGAAGGGGGCTTAGCCACTCTGGAAACACCATATATTTT. It yields the protein CASSIEGRGLSHSGNTIYF.

The gene calls are TRBV9 and TRBJ2-2, with D possibly being TRBD2 (5 bases). Germline lookup yields CDR1 SGDLS and CDR2 YYNGEE. Between the trimmed V and J ends, which lost 4 bases and 5 bases, there was a span of 18 bases. This CDR3 spans 16 amino acids. The CDR3 here is CASSPTLRVGTGELFF. The CDR3 nucleotides are TGTGCCAGCAGCCCGACTTTGCGGGTGGGAACCGGGGAGCTGTTTTTT.

The chain is built from TRBV5-6 and TRBJ1-1, with 7 nucleotides matching TRBD1. This CDR3 comprises 16 residues. CDR1 and CDR2 (germline): SGHDT, YYEEEE. Losses at the gene ends were 4 bases for V and 6 bases for J; bases not matched to a gene: 15. The CDR3 protein is CASSVRGARPIAEAFF. The CDR3 DNA reads TGTGCCAGCAGCGTCAGGGGGGCGCGCCCTATCGCTGAAGCTTTCTTT.

This sequence joins TRBV6-5 and TRBJ2-5, with TRBD2 identical over 11 bases. The germline CDR1 and CDR2 sequences are MNHEY and SVGAGI. The junction had 7 bases not matched to a gene; V was cut back by 4 bases and J by 3 bases. CDR3 size: 16 residues. The CDR3 loop is CASSSAGTSGEETQYF. In DNA form, the CDR3 reads TGTGCCAGCAGTTCCGCCGGGACTAGCGGCGAAGAGACCCAGTACTTC.

Here the CDR3 DNA reads TGTGCCAGCAGCTCCGGACAGCAGAACATGTCGCCCCAGCATTTT. Amino acid sequence: CASSSGQQNMSPQHF. The V and J genes are TRBV27 and TRBJ1-5; weak D call: TRBD1 (6 bases). Trimming stripped 6 bases from V and 9 bases from J, with 21 bases between. Germline CDR1 is MNHEY and CDR2 is SMNVEV (reference sequence). The CDR3 contains 15 residues.

This chain uses TRBV19 with TRBJ1-4; a weak D match, TRBD1 (6 bases). V gave up 3 bases and J gave up 6 bases, with 14 bases separating them. This CDR3 comprises 15 residues. Per germline, CDR1 LNHDA and CDR2 SQIVND (reference sequence). In DNA, the CDR3 is TGTGCCAGTAGTATTTCCCTTTACAGGGATGAAAAACTGTTTTTT. It yields the protein CASSISLYRDEKLFF.

The chain recombines TRBV5-1 with TRBJ2-5; tentatively, D is TRBD2 (6 bases). This CDR3 comprises 15 residues. Trimming left V 2 bases short and J 3 bases short, with 14 bases between. Germline CDR1 is SGHRS and CDR2 is YFSETQ. For the CDR3, the DNA is TGCGCCAGCAGCTTTGGGCGGGGTCTCAAAGAGACCCAGTACTTC. This sequence encodes CASSFGRGLKETQYF. Filled out from reference TRBV5-1 and TRBJ2-5, the complete variable domain reads KAGVTQTPRYLIKTRGQQVTLSCSPISGHRSVSWYQQTPGQGLQFLFEYFSETQRNKGNFPGRFSGRQFSNSRSEMNVSTLELGDSALYLCASSFGRGLKETQYFGPGTRLLVL.

The rearrangement joins TRBV5-1 to TRBJ2-5; 7 bases are shared with TRBD2. This CDR3 region has 13 residues. Unmatched junction bases numbered 1, after V lost 0 bases and J lost 5 bases. CDR1 and CDR2 from the germline V gene are SGHRS and YFSETQ. The DNA of the CDR3 is TGCGCCAGCAGCTTGGTACTAGCGGAGACCCAGTACTTC. This sequence encodes CASSLVLAETQYF.

CDR3 bases: TGTGCCAGCAGTCCCCCCTCGGGGTACTCCTACGAGCAGTACTTC. Amino acids: CASSPPSGYSYEQYF. The rearrangement uses TRBV6-5 and TRBJ2-7; tentatively, D is TRBD2 (5 bases). This CDR3 contains 15 residues. The germline V gene has CDR1 MNHEY and CDR2 SVGAGI. The V and J ends lost 5 bases and 0 bases respectively, with 14 bases between them.

V and J are TRBV30 and TRBJ2-1, with D possibly TRBD2 on 5 matching bases. This CDR3 spans 13 amino acids. The V gene's germline CDR1 is GTSNPN and CDR2 SVGIG (reference sequence). V was shortened by 5 bases and J by 7 bases, with 15 bases between the two germline ends. The CDR3 nucleotides read TGTGCCTGGGCCAAATTCCGGGGAAATGAGCAGTTCTTC. Translating it yields CAWAKFRGNEQFF.

This chain joins TRBV6-1 and TRBJ1-6, with D hard to call. Germline V CDR1 and CDR2: MNHNS, SASEGT. Trimming took 3 bases from V and 4 from J, leaving 10 bases between them. The CDR3 has 15 residues. CDR3 nucleotides: TGTGCCAGCAGTGATACTCGTCTTTATAATTCACCCCTCCACTTT. Its protein is CASSDTRLYNSPLHF.